The TCR beta chain under discussion was sequenced for a study of T cell responses to AZD1222 COVID-19 vaccine. Background on the study: Whether given at about 4 or about 12 weeks, second doses were pooled.

Only in-frame clones appear in the TCRdb table, and some are missing; sequencing was by immunoSEQ multiplex PCR. The sample holds some 130,000 clones, approximately 85% seen once. This CDR3 comprises 16 residues. In germline, CDR1 is SGHTA, CDR2 FQGTGA. Trimming took 1 base from V and 7 from J, leaving 17 bases between them. The chain carries TRBV7-3 and TRBJ2-1, with D possibly being TRBD1 (7 bases). Sequenced material: peripheral blood, taken on day 0 of AZD1222 vaccination. The receptor comes from an adult in good health. The CDR3 sequence is CASSLNLGGAGNEQFF. CDR3 DNA sequence: TGTGCCAGCAGCTTAAATTTAGGGGGCGCGGGGAATGAGCAGTTCTTC.